This is a list of T cell receptor beta chains from one sample in a study of cytomegalovirus exposure and HLA in healthy donors. TCRdb keeps only in-frame clones here, not all; method: immunoSEQ multiplex PCR. The sample consists of 180,000 or so clones, over 60% of them appearing once. Sequencing was carried out using PBMCs. All receptors come from a man aged 35 to 55 in good health and CMV-seropositive. Each CDR3 is given without its conserved first and last residue.

TRBV13	TRBJ2-5	ASSFSTIADRAETQY
TRBV29-1	TRBJ2-7	SVEGEEGQVSYEQY
TRBV28	TRBJ2-3	ASSFVQGGLAGDTQY
TRBV5-1	TRBJ2-7	ASSLARGGVHEQY
TRBV19	TRBJ1-1	ASSISGTWGEEAF
TRBV19	TRBJ2-1	ASSIGRFSYNEQF
TRBV27	TRBJ2-7	ASSLTSGLPYEQY
TRBV4-1	TRBJ2-2	ASSQADRGWITGELF
TRBV10-1	TRBJ2-7	ASSESTGGVHEQY
TRBV7-2	TRBJ2-5	ASSLAGRGETQY
TRBV19	TRBJ1-5	ASSTGHAGNQPQH
TRBV15	TRBJ2-1	ATSRGLDSYNEQF
TRBV5-4	TRBJ2-1	ASSLGQGAWDEQF
TRBV9	TRBJ1-2	ASSVDGQTGYGYT
TRBV7-9	TRBJ2-1	ASSYVEWSNEQF
TRBV6-4	TRBJ2-3	ASIHFGDTQY
TRBV5-1	TRBJ2-5	ASSTGLAGLQETQY
TRBV11-2	TRBJ2-7	ASSPRKTSGRGSYEQY
TRBV5-5	TRBJ2-5	ASSARVSQY
TRBV10-3	TRBJ2-7	ASSGTSDSYEQY
TRBV2	TRBJ1-2	ASRGTGEGGYT
TRBV11-2	TRBJ2-1	ASSSQLRLAGNEQF
TRBV5-6	TRBJ1-1	ASSPDRGGATNTEAF
TRBV11-3	TRBJ1-1	ASSYRQDTEAF
TRBV5-1	TRBJ2-3	ASSSGTSADTQY
TRBV5-1	TRBJ2-1	ASSLDRASSYNEQF
TRBV4-1	TRBJ2-3	ASSLGTRRDTQY
TRBV7-2	TRBJ2-1	ASSLRWTRGEDEQF
TRBV7-2	TRBJ1-5	ASSLGQGEQPQH
TRBV27	TRBJ2-7	ASSPTGLGSYEQY
TRBV27	TRBJ1-5	ASSPWAQPDQPQH
TRBV5-1	TRBJ2-3	ASSASLSTDTQY
TRBV7-3	TRBJ2-1	ASSPSGTHNEQF
TRBV19	TRBJ1-5	ASSARYSNQPQH
TRBV18	TRBJ2-3	ASSPLAGTDTQY
TRBV10-1	TRBJ2-7	ASSSGLAGGKDEQY
TRBV7-9	TRBJ2-5	ASSLEAGAAETQY
TRBV5-6	TRBJ1-5	ASSLGRRSGQPQH
TRBV7-9	TRBJ2-3	ASTEGGRGDTQY
TRBV6-5	TRBJ2-6	ASSTSVGANVLT
TRBV11-3	TRBJ2-7	ASSLGGAPKRY
TRBV6-1	TRBJ2-2	ASTPWEGRGELF
TRBV5-1	TRBJ2-4	ASSLGSGRQNSQY
TRBV27	TRBJ2-7	ASDGGDTKAYEQY
TRBV5-8	TRBJ2-5	ASSFWQGKETQY
TRBV6-5	TRBJ2-7	ASSETSGNYEQY
TRBV11-3	TRBJ2-2	ASSFSGSGDGELF
TRBV7-9	TRBJ2-1	ASSLGLAGVTEQF